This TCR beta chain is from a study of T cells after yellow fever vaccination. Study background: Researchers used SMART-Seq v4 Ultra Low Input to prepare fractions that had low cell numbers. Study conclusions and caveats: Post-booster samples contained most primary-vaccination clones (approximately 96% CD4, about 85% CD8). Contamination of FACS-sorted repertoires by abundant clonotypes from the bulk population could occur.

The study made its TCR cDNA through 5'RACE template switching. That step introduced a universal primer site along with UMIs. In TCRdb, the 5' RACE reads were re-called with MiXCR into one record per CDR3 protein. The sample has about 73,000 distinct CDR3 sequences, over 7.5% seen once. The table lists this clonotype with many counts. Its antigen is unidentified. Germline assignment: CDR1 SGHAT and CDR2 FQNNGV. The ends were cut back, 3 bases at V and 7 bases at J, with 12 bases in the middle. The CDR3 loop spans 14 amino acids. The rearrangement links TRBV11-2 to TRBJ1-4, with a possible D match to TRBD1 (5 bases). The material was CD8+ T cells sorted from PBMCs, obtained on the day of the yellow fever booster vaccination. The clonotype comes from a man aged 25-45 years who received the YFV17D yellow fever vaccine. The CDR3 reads CASSLGGMGEKLFF. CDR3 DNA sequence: TGTGCCAGCAGCTTGGGGGGAATGGGTGAAAAACTGTTTTTT.